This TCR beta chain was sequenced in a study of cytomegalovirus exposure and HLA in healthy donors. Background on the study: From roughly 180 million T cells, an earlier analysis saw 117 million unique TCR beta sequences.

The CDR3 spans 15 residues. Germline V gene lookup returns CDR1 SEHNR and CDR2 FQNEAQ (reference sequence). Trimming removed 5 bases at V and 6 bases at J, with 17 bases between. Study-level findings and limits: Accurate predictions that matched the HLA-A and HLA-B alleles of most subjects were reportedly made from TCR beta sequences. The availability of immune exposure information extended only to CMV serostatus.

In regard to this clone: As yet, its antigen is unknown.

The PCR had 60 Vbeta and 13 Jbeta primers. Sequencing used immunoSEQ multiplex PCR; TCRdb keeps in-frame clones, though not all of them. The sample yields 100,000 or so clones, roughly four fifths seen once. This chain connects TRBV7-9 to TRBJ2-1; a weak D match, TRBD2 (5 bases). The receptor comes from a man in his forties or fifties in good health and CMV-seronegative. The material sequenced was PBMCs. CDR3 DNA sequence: TGTGCCAGCAGCGTGACACTAGATAGGAGCAATGAGCAGTTCTTC. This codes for CASSVTLDRSNEQFF.